This TCR beta chain was sequenced for a study of blood T cell repertoires in COVID-19. Study-wide context: COVID-19 samples collected from the United States, Italy and Spain covered acute and convalescent phases. PBMCs, B-cell-depleted T cells, or T cells provided the cDNA or gDNA that made up the material.

V lost 4 bases to trimming and J lost 3 bases; unmatched junction nucleotides: 11. CDR1 and CDR2 from the germline V gene are ENHRY and SYGVKD. CDR3 length equals 16 residues. Assay used: immunoSEQ multiplex PCR; TCRdb lists only in-frame clones, some missing. The sample has under 170,000 clones, around 84% seen once. The chain is built from TRBV10-3 and TRBJ2-7; 8 positions match TRBD1. This clonotype originated in an older man with acute or convalescent COVID-19. The sample comprised peripheral blood. The CDR3 DNA sequence: TGTGCCATCAGTGGAAGAGGGACAGGAAGTTTCTACGAGCAGTACTTC. This encodes CAISGRGTGSFYEQYF.